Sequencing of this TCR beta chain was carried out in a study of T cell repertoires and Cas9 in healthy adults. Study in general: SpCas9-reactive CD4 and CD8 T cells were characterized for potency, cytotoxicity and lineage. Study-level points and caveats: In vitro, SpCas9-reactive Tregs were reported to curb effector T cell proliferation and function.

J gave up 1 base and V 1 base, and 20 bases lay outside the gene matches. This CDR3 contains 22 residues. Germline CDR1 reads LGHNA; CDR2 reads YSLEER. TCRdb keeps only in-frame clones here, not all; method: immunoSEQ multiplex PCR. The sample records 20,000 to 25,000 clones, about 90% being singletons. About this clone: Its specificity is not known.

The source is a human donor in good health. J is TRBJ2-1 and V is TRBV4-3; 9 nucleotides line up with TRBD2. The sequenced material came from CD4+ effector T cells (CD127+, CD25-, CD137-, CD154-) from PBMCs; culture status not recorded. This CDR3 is CASSQVSWRGGLWTQSYNEQFF. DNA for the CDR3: TGCGCCAGCAGCCAAGTCAGCTGGCGGGGGGGACTCTGGACACAATCCTACAATGAGCAGTTCTTC.